This section outlines one T cell receptor (beta chain) sequence together with its context. Profiling relied on immunoSEQ multiplex PCR, and the TCRdb table lists in-frame clones only, not all of them. This table holds hundreds of thousands of clones, over 75% found once. CDR1 and CDR2 from the germline V gene are MRHNA and SNTAGT. V dropped 6 bases and J dropped 6; count of bases not matched to a gene: 8. The CDR3 has 14 residues. This record comes from a study of shared T cell receptors in the human thymus. The sample was also reused in another study, on human thymus T cells. From that paper: Thymus was obtained from resections taken during corrective heart surgery. Thymic and blood repertoires appeared to display a bias in their usage of V and J genes.

The chain carries TRBV6-4 and TRBJ1-5, with TRBD1 matching 7 bases. This TCR was recovered from a boy younger than two with a congenital heart defect. The sequenced sample consisted of thymocytes. CDR3 coding DNA: TGTGCCAGCAGGGGCAGGGGGTACGGTCAGCCCCAGCATTTT. The encoded protein is CASRGRGYGQPQHF.